The entry below describes one T cell receptor (beta chain). The antigen is not known. This CDR3 contains 14 residues. Germline V gene sequence: CDR1 LGHNA, CDR2 YSLEER. V gave up 4 bases and J gave up 8 bases; unmatched junction bases: 5. These data belong to a study of cytomegalovirus exposure and HLA in healthy donors. Regarding the study as a whole: The investigators catalogued 160 or so TCR beta chains as cytomegalovirus-associated. Specificity for CMV antigens was confirmed in vitro for a few of the CMV-associated chains. Researchers reported in a later analysis that common viral pathogens appeared linked to several top clusters.

Both 60 Vbeta primers and 13 Jbeta primers went into the PCR. TCRdb's table, derived via immunoSEQ multiplex PCR, lists solely in-frame clones and lacks some. The table lists about 150,000 clones, approximately 77% of them singletons. The chain is built from TRBV4-3 and TRBJ2-1; 10 bases are shared with TRBD1. The TCR was taken from a woman aged 40-49 years in good health and CMV-seronegative. The material sequenced was PBMCs. The CDR3 DNA reads TGCGCCAGCAGCCCGGGACAGGGGAAGGATGAGCAGTTCTTC. It yields the protein CASSPGQGKDEQFF.